These 14 T cell receptor beta chains were sequenced from one sample in a study of shared clonotypes between healthy human individuals. Libraries were prepared by immunoSEQ multiplex PCR; TCRdb keeps only in-frame clonotypes and omits some of them. The profile covers about 680,000 clones, with about 90% appearing a single time and nearly 25% taken by the ten largest. The naive CD8 population came from CD45RO-negative cells selected for CCR7, without terminally differentiated effector memory CD45RA+ cells. The sequenced sample was naive CD8+ T cells sorted from blood. Every receptor here comes from a man in his thirties or forties in good health.

The chain recombines TRBV9 with TRBJ2-5; 8 bases fit TRBD2. This CDR3 region has 13 residues. Germline V gives CDR1 SGDLS, CDR2 YYNGEE. J lost 14 bases, V lost 0 bases, and 9 bases had no gene match. The CDR3 region is CASSVGDSGTPYF. The CDR3 DNA sequence: TGTGCCAGCAGCGTAGGTGATAGCGGGACGCCCTACTTC. The entire variable domain, with the rest obtained from reference TRBV9 and TRBJ2-5, is as follows: DSGVTQTPKHLITATGQRVTLRCSPRSGDLSVYWYQQSLDQGLQFLIQYYNGEERAKGNILERFSAQQFPDLHSELNLSSLELGDSALYFCASSVGDSGTPYFGPGTRLLVL.

The CDR3 DNA reads TGTGCCAGCAGTCGAGGACTAGCGGAGACCCAGTACTTC. Translated, it gives CASSRGLAETQYF. The chain has TRBV27 and TRBJ2-5; TRBD2 matches 9 bases. The CDR3 consists of 13 residues. V lost 5 bases to trimming and J lost 5 bases; unmatched junction nucleotides: 3. Per germline, CDR1 MNHEY and CDR2 SMNVEV (reference sequence).

J is TRBJ2-2 and V is TRBV7-8, with 8 bases that match TRBD1. The V and J ends lost 4 bases and 8 bases, in that order; junction bases with no gene match: 12. The CDR3 has 16 residues. The V gene's germline CDR1 is SGHVS and CDR2 FQNEAQ. This CDR3 reads CASSSNRQGRRGELFF. CDR3 coding DNA: TGTGCCAGCAGCTCCAACCGACAGGGGAGACGAGGGGAGCTGTTTTTT.

V gene TRBV28 combines with J gene TRBJ2-7, with 11 bases lining up with TRBD2. V shed 6 bases, J shed 1 base, and the junction held 17 bases outside the gene matches. The length of the CDR3 is 19 residues. Germline V lookup: CDR1 MDHEN, CDR2 SYDVKM. CDR3 sequence: CASRSLDMGTSGYSYEQYF. The DNA of the CDR3 is TGTGCCAGCAGATCCTTAGACATGGGGACTAGCGGTTATTCCTACGAGCAGTACTTC.

The V call is TRBV27, the J call TRBJ2-3; 8 positions match TRBD2. Germline CDR1 is MNHEY and CDR2 is SMNVEV (reference sequence). J was trimmed by 1 base and V by 4 bases; bases with no gene match: 7. The CDR3 totals 16 residues. The CDR3 DNA reads as TGTGCCAGCAGTTCCCTACTAGCGGAACGCACAGATACGCAGTATTTT. As protein: CASSSLLAERTDTQYF.

The rearrangement links TRBV27 to TRBJ1-2, with 7 bases lining up with TRBD1. CDR1 and CDR2 (germline): MNHEY, SMNVEV (reference sequence). The CDR3 length is 16 residues. Unmatched junction bases numbered 12, after V lost 4 bases and J lost 4 bases. The CDR3 region is CASSSEVQGPLYGYTF. The CDR3 coding sequence is TGTGCCAGCAGTTCAGAAGTACAGGGGCCTCTCTATGGCTACACCTTC.

The chain has TRBV25-1 and TRBJ1-1; possibly TRBD1 for D (6 bases). V lost 7 bases to trimming and J lost 4 bases, with 13 bases between them. Germline V gives CDR1 MGHDK, CDR2 SYGVNS. The length of the CDR3 is 13 residues. CDR3 sequence (DNA): TGTGCCAGCATTCCGGGGGCCGGCACTGAAGCTTTCTTT. Translation gives CASIPGAGTEAFF.

The chain carries TRBV5-6 and TRBJ2-7; D unclear. The CDR3 extends over 13 amino acids. The V and J ends lost 3 bases and 5 bases respectively, with 12 bases between them. CDR1 and CDR2 (germline): SGHDT, YYEEEE. The CDR3 DNA is TGTGCCAGCAGCTCGACCCCCCGCGACGAGCAGTACTTC. Protein product: CASSSTPRDEQYF.

CDR3 sequence reads: CASSGTGVFEQYF. The CDR3 DNA reads as TGTGCCAGCAGTGGGACAGGGGTTTTCGAGCAGTACTTC. The gene calls are TRBV6-1 and TRBJ2-7, with TRBD1 identical over 9 bases. With 4 bases clipped from V and 6 bases from J, the junction kept 4 bases outside the gene matches. The germline gives CDR1 MNHNS, CDR2 SASEGT. The CDR3 is 13 amino acids.

Details on this clone: The same CDR3 is also encoded by other DNA sequences in this sample. This chain connects TRBV18 to TRBJ2-2; D is undetermined. CDR3 length: 11 amino acids. Germline CDR1 reads KGHSH; CDR2 reads LQKENI. Trimming stripped 6 bases from V and 5 bases from J, with 4 bases between. Here the CDR3 DNA reads TGTGCCAGCTCCTCTACCGGGGAGCTGTTTTTT. The encoded protein is CASSSTGELFF.

The chain uses TRBV7-9 and TRBJ1-3; the D is unclear. Looked up from germline, CDR1 is SEHNR and CDR2 is FQNEAQ (reference sequence). The V gene lost 4 bases and the J gene lost 4 bases, with 8 bases spanning the gap. The CDR3 is 13 amino acids. The CDR3: CASSSGGGNTIYF. The CDR3 DNA reads TGTGCCAGCAGCTCAGGTGGAGGAAACACCATATATTTT.

This clone has only one observation. This chain links TRBV6-1 with TRBJ2-7; 8 nucleotides align to TRBD2. With V trimmed by 2 bases and J by 5 bases, 11 bases remained unmatched. Germline assignment: CDR1 MNHNS and CDR2 SASEGT. This CDR3 contains 16 residues. The CDR3 DNA reads TGTGCCAGCAGTGAAATCGGGACTAGTGCGGTCCACGAGCAGTACTTC. Encoded protein: CASSEIGTSAVHEQYF.

This clone occurred a few times. This chain links TRBV5-4 with TRBJ2-7; the match to TRBD2 covers 8 bases. Germline-derived CDR1 and CDR2 are SGHNT and YYREEE (reference sequence). The CDR3 contains 14 residues. V was clipped by 4 bases and J by 3 bases; unmatched bases: 6. CDR3 bases: TGTGCCAGCAGCCCCACTAGCGGACACTACGAGCAGTACTTC. Translated: CASSPTSGHYEQYF.

This chain uses TRBV7-8 with TRBJ2-2, with 7 positions matching TRBD1. V was clipped by 2 bases and J by 4 bases; unmatched bases: 13. This CDR3 comprises 18 residues. The germline V gene encodes CDR1 SGHVS and CDR2 FQNEAQ. DNA for the CDR3: TGTGCCAGCAGCTTAAGTATGAAGACAGGGTATGGCACCGGGGAGCTGTTTTTT. As protein: CASSLSMKTGYGTGELFF. Drawing the rest from reference TRBV7-8 and TRBJ2-2, the complete variable domain is GAGVSQSPRYKVAKRGQDVALRCDPISGHVSLFWYQQALGQGPEFLTYFQNEAQLDKSGLPSDRFFAERPEGSVSTLKIQRTQQEDSAVYLCASSLSMKTGYGTGELFFGEGSRLTVL.